The 9 T cell receptor beta chains presented below share a single source sample, sequenced in a study of naive and memory T cell subsets. No antigens are known for them. Study findings and constraints: Naive repertoires, especially CD8, held a few larger clonotypes, possibly memory cells re-expressing CD45RA.

Two oligonucleotides, mixed equimolar, formed the beta constant-region primer covering TRBC1 and TRBC2. Four rounds of PCR amplified the ligated cDNA using nested alpha and beta constant-region primers plus SP2. TCRdb fed the UMI-ligation and nested PCR reads into MiXCR, producing one record per CDR3 protein. The table has roughly 97,000 distinct CDR3 sequences, 13% to 15% seen once. The material sequenced was naive CD8+ T cells from blood. The receptors derive from a human donor in good health.

This clonotype was seen a few times. The CDR3, as DNA: TGTGCCAGCAGCGAGACAGGGGGCGGCGAGCAGTACTTC. It specifies CASSETGGGEQYF. The chain recombines TRBV7-3 with TRBJ2-7; 10 nucleotides agree with TRBD1. The CDR3 covers 13 residues. Germline CDR1 SGHTA, CDR2 FQGTGA. The J segment lost 6 bases and the V segment lost 5 bases, leaving 4 bases of the junction unmatched.

This clonotype was picked up a small number of times. The chain recombines TRBV7-9 with TRBJ2-5, with 10 bases aligning to TRBD2. V lost 3 bases, J lost 5 bases, and 3 bases stayed unmatched. This CDR3 is 14 amino acids long. From germline, CDR1 is SEHNR and CDR2 FQNEAQ (reference sequence). The CDR3 DNA reads as TGTGCCAGCAGCTTGGGGACTAGCGAGGAGACCCAGTACTTC. Its protein is CASSLGTSEETQYF.

The table lists this clonotype with a few counts. Here the CDR3 DNA reads TGTGCCAGCCGTAGGGGGGATGCTTTCTTT. This sequence encodes CASRRGDAFF. The chain links TRBV28 to TRBJ1-1, with D possibly matching TRBD1 (6 bases). The CDR3 spans 10 residues. With 8 bases removed from V and 11 bases from J, the gap between germline ends came to 12 bases. Germline V gene lookup returns CDR1 MDHEN and CDR2 SYDVKM. Filled out from reference TRBV28 and TRBJ1-1, the complete variable domain reads DVKVTQSSRYLVKRTGEKVFLECVQDMDHENMFWYRQDPGLGLRLIYFSYDVKMKEKGDIPEGYSVSREKKERFSLILESASTNQTSMYLCASRRGDAFFGQGTRLTVV.

This clonotype was counted many times. This chain uses TRBV7-2 with TRBJ1-5; 8 bases fit TRBD1. CDR1 and CDR2 from the germline V gene are SGHTA and FQGNSA. Trimming removed 0 bases from V and 1 base from J; junction bases left unmatched: 2. There are 16 residues in the CDR3. In DNA, the CDR3 is TGTGCCAGCAGCTTAGCGGGACAGGCAAGCAATCAGCCCCAGCATTTT. As protein: CASSLAGQASNQPQHF.

This chain uses TRBV5-1 with TRBJ2-7; perhaps TRBD1 as D (6 bases). Germline V lookup: CDR1 SGHRS, CDR2 YFSETQ. V lost 4 bases to trimming and J lost 2 bases, with 13 bases between them. CDR3 length: 14 residues. The CDR3 protein is CASSHTGPTYEQYF. Here the CDR3 DNA reads TGCGCCAGCAGCCACACAGGGCCCACCTACGAGCAGTACTTC.

This chain links TRBV5-4 with TRBJ2-4; D tentatively fits TRBD1 or TRBD2 (5 bases each). The CDR3 totals 18 residues. Trimming removed 1 base from V and 3 bases from J, with 20 bases in between. The V gene's germline CDR1 is SGHNT and CDR2 YYREEE (reference sequence). The CDR3 sequence is CASSLRKGTPVDKNIQYF. CDR3 DNA sequence: TGTGCCAGCAGCTTGCGTAAAGGGACCCCGGTCGACAAAAACATTCAGTACTTC.

There are a few counts of this clonotype. The chain recombines TRBV25-1 with TRBJ1-1; D is uncertain. This CDR3 has 12 residues. The V gene's germline CDR1 is MGHDK and CDR2 SYGVNS. CDR3 coding DNA: TGTGATACAACAGATCGGAACACTGAAGCTTTCTTT. The encoded protein is CDTTDRNTEAFF.

This chain joins TRBV12-3 or TRBV12-4 and TRBJ1-2; TRBD1 is a possible D gene (5 bases). The CDR3 is 15 amino acids. The V end lost 2 bases, the J end lost 2 bases, and 12 bases lay between the germline ends. CDR3 sequence (DNA): TGTGCCAGCAGTTTAATGGACACCGGGAACTATGGCTACACCTTC. It encodes CASSLMDTGNYGYTF.

This clonotype was seen more than once but under ten times. The V call is TRBV4-1, the J call TRBJ2-7; the match to TRBD1 covers 7 bases. The CDR3 sequence is 17 residues long. CDR1 is MGHRA and CDR2 is YSYEKL in the germline V gene. With 1 base clipped from V and 4 bases from J, the junction kept 13 bases outside the gene matches. The CDR3 loop is CASSQVGAGGDSYEQYF. CDR3 DNA: TGCGCCAGCAGCCAAGTTGGGGCAGGGGGTGATAGTTACGAGCAGTACTTC.